The T cell receptor (beta chain) under discussion was sequenced for a study of T cell responses to AZD1222 COVID-19 vaccine. On this clone: Its specificity is unknown.

Per the germline V gene, CDR1 is MNHEY and CDR2 is SVGAGI. The CDR3 is 14 residues long. V was pared by 6 bases and J by 6 bases, with 4 bases of the junction left unmatched. The study, taken as a whole, reports: There were vaccine-associated CD4 TCRs across spike, dominant at 160-218 and 743-854. There were mostly white British donors and more females than males, and clonal diversity was possibly underestimated.

Timing groups of about 4 and about 12 weeks for second doses were pooled. Some clones are missing from TCRdb's copy, which holds only in-frame ones; the method was immunoSEQ multiplex PCR. This sample has about 140,000 clones; around nine tenths occur once, and the top ten carry approximately 3%. Sample: peripheral blood, taken 28 days after the second AZD1222 dose. The genes are TRBV6-5 and TRBJ1-4; 10 positions agree with TRBD1. This sequence originates from an adult who received the AZD1222 COVID-19 vaccine. CDR3 residues: CASSQTGGDEKLFF. The CDR3 nucleotides are TGTGCCAGCAGCCAGACAGGGGGCGATGAAAAACTGTTTTTT.